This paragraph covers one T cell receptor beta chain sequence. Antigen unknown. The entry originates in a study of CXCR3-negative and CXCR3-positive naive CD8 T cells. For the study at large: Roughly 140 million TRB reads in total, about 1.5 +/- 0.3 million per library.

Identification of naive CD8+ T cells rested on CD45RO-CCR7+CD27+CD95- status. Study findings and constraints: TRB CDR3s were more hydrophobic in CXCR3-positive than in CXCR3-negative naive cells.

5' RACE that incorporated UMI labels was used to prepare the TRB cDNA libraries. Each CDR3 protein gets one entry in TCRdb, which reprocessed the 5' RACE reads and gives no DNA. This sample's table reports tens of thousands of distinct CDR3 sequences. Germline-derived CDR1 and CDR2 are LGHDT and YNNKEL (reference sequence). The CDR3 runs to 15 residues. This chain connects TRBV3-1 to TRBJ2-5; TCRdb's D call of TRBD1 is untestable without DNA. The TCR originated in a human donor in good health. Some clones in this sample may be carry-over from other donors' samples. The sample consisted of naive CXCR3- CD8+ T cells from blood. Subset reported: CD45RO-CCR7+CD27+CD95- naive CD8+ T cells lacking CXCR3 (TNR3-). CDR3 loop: CASSQDLQGPKTQYF.